This is a list of T cell receptor beta chains from one sample in a study of T cell responses to AZD1222 COVID-19 vaccine. Clones were sequenced by immunoSEQ multiplex PCR, and TCRdb holds only the in-frame ones, with some missing. The sample holds some 130,000 clones; over 90% are singletons and the top ten take roughly 5.9%. Sequencing was performed on peripheral blood, taken on day 0 of AZD1222 vaccination. The receptors come from an adult in good health. The CDR3 runs from the conserved cysteine through the conserved F or W. The D gene is left open where the match is weak.

v_gene	j_gene	d_gene	CDR3aa	CDR3nt
TRBV15	TRBJ2-5	TRBD2	CATSRGSGGARETQYF	TGTGCCACCAGCAGGGGAAGCGGGGGGGCTCGAGAGACCCAGTACTTC
TRBV30	TRBJ2-2	TRBD1	CAWRLLDRVTGELFF	TGTGCCTGGAGGCTGCTGGACAGGGTCACCGGGGAGCTGTTTTTT
TRBV28	TRBJ1-5	NA	CASSLAEDQPQHF	TGTGCCAGCAGTTTGGCGGAAGATCAGCCCCAGCATTTT
TRBV15	TRBJ1-5	NA	CATHTGRNPNQPQHF	TGTGCCACCCATACCGGGAGAAACCCTAATCAGCCCCAGCATTTT
TRBV28	TRBJ1-5	NA	CASSLWVGNQPQHF	TGTGCCAGCAGTTTGTGGGTTGGGAATCAGCCCCAGCATTTT
TRBV15	TRBJ2-7	TRBD2	CATSRGGGSSYEQYF	TGTGCCACCAGCAGAGGGGGAGGGAGCTCCTACGAGCAGTACTTC
TRBV12-5	TRBJ1-1	NA	CASGLPRGGVRAFF	TGTGCTAGTGGTTTGCCCCGCGGGGGGGTAAGGGCTTTCTTT
TRBV27	TRBJ2-7	TRBD2	CASSLGLSSGRAYEQYF	TGTGCCAGCAGTCTAGGGTTATCTAGCGGGAGGGCCTACGAGCAGTACTTC
TRBV11-2	TRBJ1-1	NA	CASGPRNTEAFF	TGTGCCAGCGGCCCCAGGAACACTGAAGCTTTCTTT
TRBV23-1	TRBJ2-7	NA	CASSRPFGVFPPSYEQYF	TGCGCCAGCAGTCGTCCATTTGGGGTTTTTCCCCCCTCCTACGAGCAGTACTTC
TRBV30	TRBJ1-1	NA	CAWSVGGLVTEAFF	TGTGCCTGGAGTGTTGGGGGGCTTGTCACTGAAGCTTTCTTT
TRBV29-1	TRBJ2-7	NA	CSVERPLSYEQYF	TGCAGCGTTGAAAGACCTCTCTCCTACGAGCAGTACTTC
TRBV7-3	TRBJ2-1	NA	CASSLGQTNEQFF	TGTGCCAGCAGCTTAGGACAAACCAATGAGCAGTTCTTC
TRBV6-1	TRBJ1-1	NA	CASSEVGSLNTEAFF	TGTGCCAGCAGTGAAGTGGGTTCCCTGAACACTGAAGCTTTCTTT
TRBV2	TRBJ2-5	NA	CASRLARGLMETQYF	TGTGCCAGCAGGCTCGCAAGAGGATTGATGGAGACCCAGTACTTC
TRBV6-5	TRBJ2-3	NA	CASSASTDTQYF	TGTGCCAGCAGCGCTAGCACAGATACGCAGTATTTT
TRBV30	TRBJ2-7	TRBD1	CAWSVPGTASYEQYF	TGTGCCTGGAGTGTACCAGGGACAGCTTCCTACGAGCAGTACTTC
TRBV19	TRBJ1-1	NA	CASSIEWGNTEAFF	TGTGCCAGTAGTATAGAATGGGGGAACACTGAAGCTTTCTTT
TRBV3-1/TRBV3-2	TRBJ2-7	NA	CASSQDWGEQYF	TGTGCCAGCAGCCAAGACTGGGGCGAGCAGTACTTC
TRBV10-3	TRBJ2-4	NA	CAISVGVANIQYF	TGTGCCATCAGTGTAGGGGTGGCAAACATTCAGTACTTC
TRBV10-3	TRBJ1-2	TRBD1	CAISGTQGLGGYTF	TGTGCCATCAGTGGAACACAGGGGCTGGGTGGCTACACCTTC
TRBV21-1	TRBJ2-2	NA	CASSPPTAIPPANTGELFF	TGTGCCAGCAGCCCACCAACAGCCATCCCCCCCGCGAACACCGGGGAGCTGTTTTTT
TRBV28	TRBJ2-3	NA	CASSPPTAGQERGTDTQYF	TGTGCCAGCAGTCCCCCCACAGCGGGACAGGAAAGGGGCACAGATACGCAGTATTTT
TRBV6-1	TRBJ2-3	TRBD2	CASSEARGGNTDTQYF	TGTGCCAGCAGTGAAGCTCGGGGGGGTAACACAGATACGCAGTATTTT
TRBV7-2	TRBJ2-7	TRBD2	CASSWGTSGTYEQYF	TGTGCCAGCAGCTGGGGGACTAGCGGAACCTACGAGCAGTACTTC